This TCR beta chain is from a study of T cell responses to AZD1222 COVID-19 vaccine. The study, taken as a whole, reports: Dominant CD4 TCR responses targeted spike regions 160-218 and 743-854. Donor demographics were predominantly white British with a female majority; clonal diversity may be underestimated.

Germline V gene lookup returns CDR1 GTSNPN and CDR2 SVGIG (reference sequence). CDR3 length: 15 residues. J was trimmed by 7 bases and V by 2 bases; bases with no gene match: 11. As to this clone: Antigen: not known.

Using immunoSEQ multiplex PCR, the repertoire was profiled, and TCRdb retains in-frame clones only, with some absent. The sample contains about 130,000 clones, roughly 90% of which appear only once. The material was peripheral blood, obtained on day 0 of AZD1222 vaccination. The source is an adult in good health. J is TRBJ2-7 and V is TRBV30; 10 bases map to TRBD2. CDR3 region: CAWSTPGQRGGEQYF. The DNA for the CDR3 is TGTGCCTGGAGTACCCCGGGGCAGCGGGGGGGGGAGCAGTACTTC. Full variable domain (remainder filled in from reference TRBV30 and TRBJ2-7): SQTIHQWPATLVQPVGSPLSLECTVEGTSNPNLYWYRQAAGRGLQLLFYSVGIGQISSEVPQNLSASRPQDRQFILSSKKLLLSDSGFYLCAWSTPGQRGGEQYFGPGTRLTVT.